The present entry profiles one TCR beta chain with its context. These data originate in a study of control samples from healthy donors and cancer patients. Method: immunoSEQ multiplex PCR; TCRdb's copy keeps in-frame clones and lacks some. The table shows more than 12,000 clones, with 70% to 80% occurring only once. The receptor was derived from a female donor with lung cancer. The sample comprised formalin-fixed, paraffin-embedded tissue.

CDR3 in DNA: TGTGCCAGCAGCCAAGGACTTTATGCTGGGGCCAACGTCCTGACTTTC. Its protein is CASSQGLYAGANVLTF. The chain is built from TRBV4-2 and TRBJ2-6; D is unclear. CDR1 is LGHNA and CDR2 is YNFKEQ in the germline V gene. V was cut by 1 base and J by 2 bases, with 9 bases left in between. CDR3 length equals 16 residues.